The clone carrying this TCR beta chain was picked up many times. Its antigen remains unknown. The data derive from a study of molecular identifiers for immune sequencing clone quantification. The study's findings and limits: Naive cells had under 1% of molecules in clones above 20 RNA copies, effectors over 97%. Identical TCR molecules sharing a barcode could underestimate highly expanded clone sizes.

Trimming left V 3 bases short and J 2 bases short, with 15 bases between. CDR1 is SGHNT and CDR2 is YYREEE in the germline V gene (reference sequence). This CDR3 spans 15 amino acids. Previously described methods and listed TCR primers were employed for the bulk TCR libraries. TCRdb called the PCR reads again in MiXCR, with one record for every CDR3 protein. Of 460,000 or so distinct CDR3 sequences in the sample, about 25% were seen once. The specimen sequenced was naive CD8+ T cells from blood, with Jurkat cell RNA spiked in. As to subset: FACS-sorted CD8+CD4-CCR7+CD45RA+ naive T cells. The chain is built from TRBV5-4 and TRBJ2-7; TRBD1 is a possible D gene (6 bases). The receptor comes from a human donor in good health. Some libraries in this study had Jurkat cell RNA spiked in. CDR3 amino acids: CASSSGLDSPYEQYF. CDR3 DNA: TGTGCCAGCAGCTCCGGCCTGGACAGTCCCTACGAGCAGTACTTC.